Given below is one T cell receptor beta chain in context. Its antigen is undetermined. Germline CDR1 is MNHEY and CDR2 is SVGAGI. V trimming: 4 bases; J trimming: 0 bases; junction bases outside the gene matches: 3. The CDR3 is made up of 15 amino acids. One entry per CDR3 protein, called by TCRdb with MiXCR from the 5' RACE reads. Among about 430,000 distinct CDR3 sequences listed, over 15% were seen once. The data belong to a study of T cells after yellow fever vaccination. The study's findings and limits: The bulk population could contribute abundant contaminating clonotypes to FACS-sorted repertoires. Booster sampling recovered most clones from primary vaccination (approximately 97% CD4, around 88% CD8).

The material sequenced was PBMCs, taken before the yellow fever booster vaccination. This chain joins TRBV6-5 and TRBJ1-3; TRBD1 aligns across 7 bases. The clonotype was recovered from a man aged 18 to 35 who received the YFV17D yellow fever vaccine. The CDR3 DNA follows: TGTGCCAGCAGTTCGGACAGGAGCTCTGGAAACACCATATATTTT. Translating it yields CASSSDRSSGNTIYF.